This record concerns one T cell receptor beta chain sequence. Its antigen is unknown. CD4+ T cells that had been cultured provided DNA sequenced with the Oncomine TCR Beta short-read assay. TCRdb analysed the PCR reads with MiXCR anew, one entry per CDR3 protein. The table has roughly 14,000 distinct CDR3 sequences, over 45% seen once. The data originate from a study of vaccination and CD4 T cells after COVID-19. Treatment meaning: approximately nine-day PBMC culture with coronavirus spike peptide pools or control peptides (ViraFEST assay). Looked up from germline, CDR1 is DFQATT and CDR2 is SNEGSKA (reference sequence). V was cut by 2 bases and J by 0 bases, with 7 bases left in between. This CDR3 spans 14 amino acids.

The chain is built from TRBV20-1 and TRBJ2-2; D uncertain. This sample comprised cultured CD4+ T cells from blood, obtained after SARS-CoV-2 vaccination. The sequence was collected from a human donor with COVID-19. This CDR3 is CSARKQANTGELFF. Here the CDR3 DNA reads TGCAGTGCTAGAAAACAAGCGAACACCGGGGAGCTGTTTTTT.